Below, 15 T cell receptor beta chains from the same sample are listed, as sequenced in a study of Ad26.COV2.S vaccination and SARS-CoV-2 variants. Sample treatment: roughly 19 received Ad26.COV2.S at low or high dose, single or two shots; several received placebo; per-sample allocation not given. Samples analyzed were those drawn on day 63 after the first vaccine or placebo injection. TCRdb keeps only in-frame clones here, not all; method: immunoSEQ multiplex PCR. In the table there are roughly 700,000 clones, about 89% of which are singletons. Sequences were derived from peripheral blood, sampled in a trial of Ad26.COV2.S vaccine versus placebo. These receptors were taken from a person aged 18 to 65 who received the Ad26.COV2.S COVID-19 vaccine or a placebo.

This rearrangement joins TRBV30 to TRBJ2-6; D unclear. The germline CDR1 and CDR2 sequences are GTSNPN and SVGIG (reference sequence). CDR3 size: 17 residues. V lost 0 bases and J 2 bases, leaving 14 bases between the germline ends. In nucleotides, the CDR3 is TGTGCCTGGAGTGTCGGGCCACTTGGAGCTGGGGCCAACGTCCTGACTTTC. Its translation is CAWSVGPLGAGANVLTF.

The chain combines TRBV29-1 with TRBJ2-2, with 9 bases identical to TRBD1. The CDR3 consists of 16 residues. The V gene end was trimmed by 3 bases and the J gene end by 7 bases; junction bases not matched to a gene: 12. From germline, CDR1 is SQVTM and CDR2 ANQGSEA. The CDR3 nucleotides read TGCAGCGTTGAGGGAGCCGGGACAGGGTCACTCGGGGAGCTGTTTTTT. It encodes CSVEGAGTGSLGELFF.

This rearrangement joins TRBV7-9 to TRBJ1-1, with D uncertain. Trimming took 1 base from V and 4 from J, leaving 13 bases between them. Germline lookup yields CDR1 SEHNR and CDR2 FQNEAQ (reference sequence). There are 15 residues in the CDR3. The CDR3 sequence is CASSLGTGGSTEAFF. CDR3 coding DNA: TGTGCCAGCAGCTTAGGAACGGGAGGTAGCACTGAAGCTTTCTTT.

This chain uses TRBV3-1 (or the pseudogene TRBV3-2) with TRBJ2-2; 12 bases match TRBD2. Unmatched junction bases numbered 6, after V lost 4 bases and J lost 6 bases. Germline-derived CDR1 and CDR2 are LGHDT and YNNKEL (reference sequence). The CDR3 runs to 16 residues. This chain's CDR3 is CASSPTSGRRAGELFF. The CDR3 coding sequence is TGTGCCAGCAGCCCCACTAGCGGGAGGAGGGCCGGGGAGCTGTTTTTT.

The rearrangement uses TRBV5-4 and TRBJ2-7; TRBD2 agrees at 14 bases. Unmatched junction bases numbered 16, after V lost 4 bases and J lost 7 bases. Germline V gene lookup returns CDR1 SGHNT and CDR2 YYREEE (reference sequence). The CDR3 has 18 amino acids. The CDR3 protein is CASSAGTSGSLTSREQYF. The DNA of the CDR3 is TGTGCCAGCAGCGCCGGGACTAGCGGGAGTCTCACCTCTAGGGAGCAGTACTTC.

The chain employs TRBV10-1 and TRBJ1-3; D may be TRBD1 (6 bases). The ends were cut back, 3 bases at V and 1 base at J, with 16 bases in the middle. The CDR3 runs 17 residues. Germline CDR1 WNHNN, CDR2 SYGVQD (reference sequence). CDR3 residues: CASSEGGTEDSGNTIYF. The CDR3 DNA sequence: TGCGCCAGCAGTGAAGGGGGGACCGAAGATTCTGGAAACACCATATATTTT.

V and J are TRBV10-3 and TRBJ2-5, with D perhaps matching TRBD2 (6 bases). This CDR3 contains 14 residues. The germline V gene encodes CDR1 ENHRY and CDR2 SYGVKD. V shed 3 bases and J shed 1 base, with 9 bases lying between them. The CDR3 nucleotides are TGTGCCATCAGTGACAGGGAGGCCCAAGAGACCCAGTACTTC. It encodes CAISDREAQETQYF.

This clone appeared a single time. The rearrangement uses TRBV6-2 or TRBV6-3 and TRBJ2-1; 9 bases line up with TRBD2. This CDR3 contains 15 residues. Germline CDR1 reads MNHEY; CDR2 reads SVGEGT. Unmatched junction bases numbered 4, after V lost 2 bases and J lost 5 bases. CDR3 loop: CASSYVPSGDNEQFF. The CDR3 bases are TGTGCCAGCAGTTACGTTCCTAGCGGGGACAATGAGCAGTTCTTC.

The chain recombines TRBV2 with TRBJ2-5; 12 bases align to TRBD2. The CDR3 has 18 residues. V gave up 1 base and J gave up 7 bases; unmatched junction bases: 13. CDR1 and CDR2 (germline): SNHLY, FYNNEI. The CDR3 protein is CASSEETSGRGGAGTQYF. The CDR3 DNA reads as TGTGCCAGCAGTGAAGAGACTAGCGGGAGAGGGGGAGCGGGGACCCAGTACTTC.

This clone was observed a single time. The junction differs from germline at one of its ends, possibly a read error. Other DNA sequences of this sample code for an identical CDR3. V gene TRBV5-1 combines with J gene TRBJ2-5; a possible D gene is TRBD1 (6 bases). The CDR3 is 13 amino acids. Germline V lookup: CDR1 SGHRS, CDR2 YFSETQ. CDR3 residues: CASSLGAQETQYF. CDR3 nucleotide sequence: TGCGCCAGCAGTTTGGGGGCCCAAGAGACCCAGTACTTC.

The rearrangement uses TRBV5-1 and TRBJ1-1; D call uncertain. The CDR3 runs 13 residues. The germline gives CDR1 SGHRS, CDR2 YFSETQ. The V end lost 4 bases, the J end lost 1 base, and 8 bases lay between the germline ends. The CDR3 spells CASSAPGNTEAFF. The CDR3 coding sequence is TGCGCCAGCAGCGCGCCAGGGAACACTGAAGCTTTCTTT.

This clone was recorded many times. The chain is built from TRBV5-1 and TRBJ1-1, with 7 nucleotides matching TRBD1. The CDR3 covers 12 residues. V lost 7 bases and J lost 4; bases outside the gene matches: 4. Germline lookup yields CDR1 SGHRS and CDR2 YFSETQ. The CDR3 protein is CASRRDSTEAFF. CDR3 bases: TGCGCCAGCCGTCGGGACAGCACTGAAGCTTTCTTT.

J is TRBJ1-4 and V is TRBV29-1; D ambiguous. The CDR3 contains 13 residues. Trimming took 5 bases from V and 0 from J, leaving 7 bases between them. The germline gives CDR1 SQVTM, CDR2 ANQGSEA. DNA of the CDR3: TGCAGCGTTAGAGAGCCAACTAATGAAAAACTGTTTTTT. Protein: CSVREPTNEKLFF.

V gene TRBV6-1 combines with J gene TRBJ2-1, with 14 bases aligning to TRBD2. V was pared by 3 bases and J by 5 bases, with 6 bases of the junction left unmatched. The CDR3 consists of 17 residues. The germline V gene has CDR1 MNHNS and CDR2 SASEGT. CDR3 protein: CASSELAGLAGDNEQFF. Here the CDR3 DNA reads TGTGCCAGCAGTGAGCTCGCGGGACTAGCGGGAGACAATGAGCAGTTCTTC.

This clone came up once. The J gene is TRBJ1-1, the V gene TRBV13; D may be TRBD1 (5 bases). This CDR3 comprises 16 residues. V dropped 0 bases and J dropped 3 bases, with 14 bases sitting between them. In germline, CDR1 is PRHDT, CDR2 FYEKMQ (reference sequence). The CDR3 DNA follows: TGTGCCAGCAGCTTAGGCCTGGGATTCAGGGACACTGAAGCTTTCTTT. Encoded protein: CASSLGLGFRDTEAFF.